This passage covers 2 T cell receptor beta chains from one sample sequenced in a study of blood T cell repertoires in COVID-19. Sequencing was performed with immunoSEQ multiplex PCR; in TCRdb, only in-frame clones are kept and a portion is missing. The table has roughly 250,000 clones, 87% seen once. The sequenced sample consisted of PBMCs or T cells enriched from blood (not recorded which). The receptors were gathered from a woman aged 30 to 39 with acute COVID-19.

CDR3 sequence: CASSPTHRGYTGELFF. CDR3 nucleotides: TGTGCCAGCAGCCCGACCCACAGGGGTTACACCGGGGAGCTGTTTTTT. This chain links TRBV7-3 with TRBJ2-2; 7 bases line up with TRBD1. The J segment lost 3 bases and the V segment lost 5 bases, leaving 9 bases of the junction unmatched. Germline CDR1 reads SGHTA; CDR2 reads FQGTGA. The length of the CDR3 is 16 residues.

This rearrangement joins TRBV6-5 to TRBJ2-2; TRBD2 agrees at 7 bases. The ends lost 6 bases at V and 7 bases at J; junction bases unmatched: 2. The CDR3 runs 12 residues. Germline V gene lookup returns CDR1 MNHEY and CDR2 SVGAGI. This CDR3 reads CASRGEGGELFF. DNA for the CDR3: TGTGCCAGCAGGGGGGAGGGCGGGGAGCTGTTTTTT.